This T cell receptor beta chain was sequenced in a study of blood T cell repertoires in COVID-19. Whole-study context: The cDNA or gDNA used as material had been derived from T cells, B-cell-depleted T cells, or PBMCs.

Repertoires were generated with immunoSEQ multiplex PCR, while TCRdb's copy carries only in-frame clones and drops some. Of fewer than 100,000 clones listed, less than 90% are singletons. V lost 4 bases to trimming and J lost 8 bases; unmatched junction nucleotides: 4. The CDR3 has 13 residues. The V gene's germline CDR1 is SGHRS and CDR2 YFSETQ. The sequencing input was peripheral blood. The receptor was derived from a man aged 60 to 75 with acute or convalescent COVID-19. The chain carries TRBV5-1 and TRBJ1-2; TRBD1 aligns across 11 bases. CDR3 in DNA: TGCGCCAGCAGCCCCGGGACAGGGGGGGGCTACACCTTC. This translates into CASSPGTGGGYTF.